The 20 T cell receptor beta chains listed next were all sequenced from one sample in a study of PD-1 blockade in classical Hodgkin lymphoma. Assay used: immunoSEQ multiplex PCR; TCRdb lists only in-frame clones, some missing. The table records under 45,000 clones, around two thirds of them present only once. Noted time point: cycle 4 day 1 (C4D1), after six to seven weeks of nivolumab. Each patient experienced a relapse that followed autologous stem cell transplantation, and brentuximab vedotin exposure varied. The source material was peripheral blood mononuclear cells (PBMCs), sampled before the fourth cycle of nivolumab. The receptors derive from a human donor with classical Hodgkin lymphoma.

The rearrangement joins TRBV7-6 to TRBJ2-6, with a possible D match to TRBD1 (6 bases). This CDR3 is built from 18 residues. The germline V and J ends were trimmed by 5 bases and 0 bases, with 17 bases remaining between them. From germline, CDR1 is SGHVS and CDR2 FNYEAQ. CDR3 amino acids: CASSPEAGTPSGANVLTF. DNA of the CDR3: TGTGCCAGCAGCCCCGAAGCCGGGACACCCTCTGGGGCCAACGTCCTGACTTTC.

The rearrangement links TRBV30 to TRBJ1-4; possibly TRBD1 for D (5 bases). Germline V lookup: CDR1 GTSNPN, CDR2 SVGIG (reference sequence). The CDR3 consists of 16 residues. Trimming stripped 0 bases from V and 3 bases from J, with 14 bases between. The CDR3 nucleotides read TGTGCCTGGAGTGTCTATATCGGGGACGCTAATGAAAAACTGTTTTTT. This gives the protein CAWSVYIGDANEKLFF.

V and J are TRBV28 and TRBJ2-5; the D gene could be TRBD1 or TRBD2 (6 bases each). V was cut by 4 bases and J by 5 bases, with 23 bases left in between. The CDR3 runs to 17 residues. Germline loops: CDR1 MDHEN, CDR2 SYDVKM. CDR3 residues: CASSSGPYGGPGETQYF. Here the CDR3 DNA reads TGTGCCAGCAGTTCCGGACCTTATGGGGGGCCGGGGGAGACCCAGTACTTC.

The CDR3 protein is CASSYSSFIDGAFF. As DNA, the CDR3 is TGTGCCAGCAGTTACTCTAGTTTCATCGATGGGGCTTTCTTT. This sequence joins TRBV6-5 and TRBJ1-1; no reliable D call. CDR1 and CDR2 (germline): MNHEY, SVGAGI. The CDR3 is made up of 14 amino acids. V was pared by 0 bases and J by 11 bases, with 16 bases between.

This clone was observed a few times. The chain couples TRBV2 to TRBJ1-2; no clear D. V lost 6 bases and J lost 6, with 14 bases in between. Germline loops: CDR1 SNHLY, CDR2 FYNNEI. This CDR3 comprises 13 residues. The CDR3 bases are TGTGCCAGCAGGGATCCCGGGATAGATGGCTACACCTTC. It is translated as CASRDPGIDGYTF.

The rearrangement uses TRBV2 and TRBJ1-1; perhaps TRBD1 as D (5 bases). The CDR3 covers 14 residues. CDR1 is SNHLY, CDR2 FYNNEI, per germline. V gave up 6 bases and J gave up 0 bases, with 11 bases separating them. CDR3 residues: CASSPGTLNTEAFF. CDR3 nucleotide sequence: TGTGCCAGCAGCCCCGGGACCTTGAACACTGAAGCTTTCTTT.

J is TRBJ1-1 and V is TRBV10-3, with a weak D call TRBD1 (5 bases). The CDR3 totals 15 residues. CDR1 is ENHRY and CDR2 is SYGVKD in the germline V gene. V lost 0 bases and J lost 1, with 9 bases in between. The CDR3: CAISESGVGNTEAFF. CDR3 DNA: TGTGCCATCAGTGAGTCGGGGGTGGGGAACACTGAAGCTTTCTTT.

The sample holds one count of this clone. The CDR3 DNA reads TGTGCCAGCAGCTTCGGGACTAGCGGGGACACAGATACGCAGTATTTT. It codes for CASSFGTSGDTDTQYF. The chain combines TRBV9 with TRBJ2-3; 13 bases match TRBD2. CDR1 and CDR2 (germline): SGDLS, YYNGEE. This CDR3 has 16 amino acids. V lost 4 bases, J lost 2 bases, and 4 bases stayed unmatched.

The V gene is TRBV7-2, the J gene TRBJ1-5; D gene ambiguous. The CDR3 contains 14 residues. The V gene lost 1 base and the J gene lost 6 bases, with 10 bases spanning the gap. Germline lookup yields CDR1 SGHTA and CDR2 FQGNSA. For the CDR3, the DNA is TGTGCCAGCAGCTTAGGAAGGTTAGGTCAGCCCCAGCATTTT. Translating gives CASSLGRLGQPQHF.

CDR3 amino acids: CASGLGAYEQYF. DNA of the CDR3: TGTGCTAGTGGTTTGGGGGCCTACGAGCAGTACTTC. The chain uses TRBV12-5 and TRBJ2-7; D is unresolved. Germline V gene lookup returns CDR1 LGHNT and CDR2 FRNRAP. This CDR3 has 12 amino acids. Trimming left V 1 base short and J 2 bases short, with 3 bases between.

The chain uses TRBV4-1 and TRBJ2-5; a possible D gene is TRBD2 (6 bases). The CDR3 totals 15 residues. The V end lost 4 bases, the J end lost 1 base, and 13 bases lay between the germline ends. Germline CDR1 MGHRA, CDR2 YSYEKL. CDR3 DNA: TGCGCCAGCAGCCCCGAAGGACTATTCCAAGAGACCCAGTACTTC. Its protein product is CASSPEGLFQETQYF.

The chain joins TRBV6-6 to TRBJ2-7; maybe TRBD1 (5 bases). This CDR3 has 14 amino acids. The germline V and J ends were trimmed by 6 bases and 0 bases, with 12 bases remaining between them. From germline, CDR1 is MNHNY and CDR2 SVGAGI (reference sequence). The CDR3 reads CASSDSQNSYEQYF. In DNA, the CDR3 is TGTGCCAGCAGCGACAGTCAAAACTCCTACGAGCAGTACTTC.

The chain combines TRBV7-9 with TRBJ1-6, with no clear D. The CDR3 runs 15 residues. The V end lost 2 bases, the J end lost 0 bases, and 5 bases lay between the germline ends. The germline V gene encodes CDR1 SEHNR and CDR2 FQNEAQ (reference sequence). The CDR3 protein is CASSLYLSYNSPLHF. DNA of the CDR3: TGTGCCAGCAGCTTATACCTCTCCTATAATTCACCCCTCCACTTT. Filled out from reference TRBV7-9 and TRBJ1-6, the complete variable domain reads DTGVSQNPRHKITKRGQNVTFRCDPISEHNRLYWYRQTLGQGPEFLTYFQNEAQLEKSRLLSDRFSAERPKGSFSTLEIQRTEQGDSAMYLCASSLYLSYNSPLHFGNGTRLTVT.

CDR3 protein: CANSPPGTFNSPLHF. The CDR3 nucleotides are TGCGCCAATTCCCCTCCAGGGACTTTTAATTCACCCCTCCACTTT. The chain links TRBV23-1 to TRBJ1-6, with D tentatively TRBD1 (5 bases). TRBV23-1 is assigned to the ORF class and has an uncertain function. The CDR3 runs to 15 residues. Trimming stripped 10 bases from V and 6 bases from J, with 19 bases between.

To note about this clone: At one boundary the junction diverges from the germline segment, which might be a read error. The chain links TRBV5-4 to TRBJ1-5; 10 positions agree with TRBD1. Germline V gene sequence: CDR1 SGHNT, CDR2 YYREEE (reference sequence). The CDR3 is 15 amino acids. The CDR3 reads CASTLDRGSGVPQHF. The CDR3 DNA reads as TGTGCCAGCACCTTGGACAGGGGGTCCGGGGTTCCCCAGCATTTT.

CDR3 DNA: TGCAGTGTTCCGGGGAGCCGGGGGGCTTTCTTT. Its protein is CSVPGSRGAFF. The V gene is TRBV20-1, the J gene TRBJ1-1; tentative D call: TRBD1 (5 bases). Germline CDR1 is DFQATT and CDR2 is SNEGSKA (reference sequence). Trimming left V 7 bases short and J 11 bases short, with 17 bases between. This CDR3 is built from 11 residues.

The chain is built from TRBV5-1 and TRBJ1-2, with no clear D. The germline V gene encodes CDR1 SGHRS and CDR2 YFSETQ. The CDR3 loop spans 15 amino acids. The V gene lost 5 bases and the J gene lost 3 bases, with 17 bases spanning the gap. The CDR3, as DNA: TGCGCCAGCAGTTGGGCGGCCCCCAGCGACTATGGCTACACCTTC. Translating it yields CASSWAAPSDYGYTF.

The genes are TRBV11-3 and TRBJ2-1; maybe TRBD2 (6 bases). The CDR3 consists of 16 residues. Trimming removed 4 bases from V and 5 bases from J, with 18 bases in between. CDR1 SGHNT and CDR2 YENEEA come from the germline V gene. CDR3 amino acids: CASSSNRDWADNEQFF. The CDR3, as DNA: TGTGCCAGCAGCTCTAACCGGGACTGGGCAGACAATGAGCAGTTCTTC.

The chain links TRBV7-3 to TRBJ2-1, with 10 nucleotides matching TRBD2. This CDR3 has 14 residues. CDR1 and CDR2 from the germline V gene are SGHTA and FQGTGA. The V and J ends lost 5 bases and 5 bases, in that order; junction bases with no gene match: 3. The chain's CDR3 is CASSRSGGNNEQFF. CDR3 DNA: TGTGCCAGCAGCCGTAGCGGGGGGAACAATGAGCAGTTCTTC.

The CDR3 DNA sequence: TGTGCCAGCAGCCGGGGTGGGGGCTACACCTTC. Residues: CASSRGGGYTF. The rearrangement joins TRBV4-2 to TRBJ1-2; D unresolved. V was cut by 4 bases and J by 8 bases, with 8 bases left in between. The germline CDR1 and CDR2 sequences are LGHNA and YNFKEQ. CDR3 size: 11 residues.